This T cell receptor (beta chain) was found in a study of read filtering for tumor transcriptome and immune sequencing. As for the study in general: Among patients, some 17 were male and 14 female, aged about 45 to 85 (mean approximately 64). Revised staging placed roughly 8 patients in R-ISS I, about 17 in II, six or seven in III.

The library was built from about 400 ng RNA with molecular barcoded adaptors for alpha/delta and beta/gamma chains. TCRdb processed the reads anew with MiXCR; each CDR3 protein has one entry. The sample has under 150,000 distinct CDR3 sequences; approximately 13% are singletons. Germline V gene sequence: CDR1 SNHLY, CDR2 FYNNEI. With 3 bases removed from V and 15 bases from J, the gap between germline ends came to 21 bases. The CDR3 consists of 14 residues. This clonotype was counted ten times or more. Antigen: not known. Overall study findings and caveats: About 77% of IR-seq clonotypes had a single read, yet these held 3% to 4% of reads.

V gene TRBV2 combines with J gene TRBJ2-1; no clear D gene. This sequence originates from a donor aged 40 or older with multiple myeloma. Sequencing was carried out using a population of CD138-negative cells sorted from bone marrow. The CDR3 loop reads CASSEIGSSAYPFF. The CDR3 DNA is TGTGCCAGCAGTGAGATAGGATCCTCTGCATACCCGTTCTTC.